This T cell receptor (beta chain) was sequenced for a study of radiotherapy plus CTLA-4 blockade in lung cancer. In the study overall: Overall, around 18% of patients showed an objective response, while 25% to 35% attained disease control. Study findings and constraints: Interferon-beta and early blood T cell clone dynamics reportedly predicted response best.

As for this clone: Its antigen is currently unknown.

The CDR3 is made up of 15 amino acids. Trimming shortened V by 6 bases and J by 5 bases, and 19 bases separated the two germline ends. Germline assignment: CDR1 SGHAT and CDR2 FQNNGV. Libraries were prepared by immunoSEQ multiplex PCR; TCRdb keeps only in-frame clonotypes and omits some of them. Altogether more than 80,000 clones are present, roughly 84% being singletons, with the ten largest covering roughly 2.3%. This chain joins TRBV11-2 and TRBJ1-1; D gene uncertain. This TCR was recovered from a human donor with non-small cell lung cancer that progressed on radiotherapy plus ipilimumab. Some clones in this sample may be carry-over from other donors' samples. The sequencing here drew on peripheral blood, taken from a patient treated with radiotherapy plus ipilimumab. DNA for the CDR3: TGTGCCAGCAGTTCTCCCGAGAAAGGGAAGACTGAAGCTTTCTTT. It is translated as CASSSPEKGKTEAFF.